The 27 T cell receptor beta chains below all came from one sample that was sequenced in a study of T cells after somatic rescue of genetic block. Assay: immunoSEQ multiplex PCR; the TCRdb copy retains only in-frame clones and omits some. The sample includes about 88,000 clones, approximately 90% of them seen just once. Material: peripheral blood mononuclear cells (PBMCs). These receptors were collected from a woman aged 18-29 years.

The chain combines TRBV28 with TRBJ1-1; unclear D gene. Germline loops: CDR1 MDHEN, CDR2 SYDVKM. The CDR3 length is 13 residues. Trimming pared 7 bases from V and 0 bases from J, leaving 9 bases between. The CDR3 sequence: CASTPGVNTEAFF. The CDR3 DNA reads TGTGCCAGCACTCCTGGGGTGAACACTGAAGCTTTCTTT.

The V call is TRBV2, the J call TRBJ1-5; D unresolved. Germline CDR1 is SNHLY and CDR2 is FYNNEI. CDR3 length: 12 amino acids. The ends were cut back, 4 bases at V and 5 bases at J, with 6 bases in the middle. The CDR3 loop is CASSASHQPQHF. The CDR3 DNA reads TGTGCCAGCAGTGCGAGTCATCAGCCCCAGCATTTT.

The chain couples TRBV7-6 to TRBJ2-1; D is perhaps TRBD1 or TRBD2 (5 bases each). V was trimmed by 5 bases and J by 1 base, leaving 15 bases between them. Germline-derived CDR1 and CDR2 are SGHVS and FNYEAQ. The CDR3 runs to 16 residues. DNA of the CDR3: TGTGCCAGCAGCCTACCCGGGGCGCGTTCCTACAATGAGCAGTTCTTC. Translating it yields CASSLPGARSYNEQFF.

This clone was recorded only once. J is TRBJ2-1 and V is TRBV6-5; the D gene is possibly TRBD2 (6 bases). Trimming left V 1 base short and J 5 bases short, with 15 bases between. The CDR3 is 16 residues long. Germline V gene data show CDR1 as MNHEY and CDR2 as SVGAGI. The CDR3 bases are TGTGCCAGCAGTTACTTTGGTGGAGGGGCACACAATGAGCAGTTCTTC. This codes for CASSYFGGGAHNEQFF.

CDR3 sequence: CASSLTPPLADSYEQYF. The CDR3 nucleotides are TGTGCCAGCAGTTTAACTCCGCCACTAGCGGACTCCTACGAGCAGTACTTC. The chain uses TRBV27 and TRBJ2-7; TRBD2 matches at 8 bases. Germline V lookup: CDR1 MNHEY, CDR2 SMNVEV (reference sequence). This CDR3 is 17 amino acids long. J lost 0 bases, V lost 2 bases, and 9 bases had no gene match.

This chain links TRBV27 with TRBJ2-3; D is uncertain. V lost 6 bases to trimming and J lost 1 base, with 14 bases between them. The CDR3 is 15 amino acids. Germline CDR1 is MNHEY and CDR2 is SMNVEV (reference sequence). The CDR3 reads CASSLIPPGTDTQYF. The CDR3 nucleotides read TGTGCCAGCAGCCTAATCCCCCCGGGCACAGATACGCAGTATTTT.

V gene TRBV2 combines with J gene TRBJ1-5, with D possibly matching TRBD1 (5 bases). The CDR3 loop spans 13 amino acids. V lost 8 bases and J 6 bases, leaving 14 bases between the germline ends. The germline V gene has CDR1 SNHLY and CDR2 FYNNEI. CDR3 in amino acids: CASWGQGPQPQHF. The CDR3 DNA follows: TGTGCCAGCTGGGGTCAGGGCCCTCAGCCCCAGCATTTT.

V gene TRBV11-2 combines with J gene TRBJ2-7; 8 positions match TRBD2. This CDR3 has 12 residues. Looked up from germline, CDR1 is SGHAT and CDR2 is FQNNGV. The CDR3 reads CVVTSGTYEQYF. The CDR3 nucleotides read TGTGTTGTAACTAGCGGAACCTACGAGCAGTACTTC.

The table lists this clone with a count of one. The rearrangement uses TRBV4-1 and TRBJ2-7; D might be TRBD1 or TRBD2, each matching 5 bases. The CDR3 consists of 15 residues. Trimming shortened V by 4 bases and J by 2 bases, and 15 bases separated the two germline ends. CDR1 and CDR2 (germline): MGHRA, YSYEKL. The CDR3: CASSPGPRGPYEQYF. The CDR3 nucleotides read TGCGCCAGCAGCCCGGGTCCTCGGGGCCCCTACGAGCAGTACTTC.

The gene calls are TRBV27 and TRBJ2-7, with D maybe TRBD1 (6 bases). Trimming stripped 4 bases from V and 3 bases from J, with 16 bases between. Looked up from germline, CDR1 is MNHEY and CDR2 is SMNVEV (reference sequence). CDR3 size: 15 residues. CDR3 in DNA: TGTGCCAGCAGTTCCCTGGGGGCGGGCGACTACGAGCAGTACTTC. Residues: CASSSLGAGDYEQYF.

This sequence joins TRBV4-1 and TRBJ2-7, with 7 bases that match TRBD2. The germline CDR1 and CDR2 sequences are MGHRA and YSYEKL. The CDR3 sequence is 15 residues long. V gave up 0 bases and J gave up 3 bases; unmatched junction bases: 5. CDR3 region: CASSQDLAEIYEQYF. CDR3 nucleotide sequence: TGCGCCAGCAGCCAAGATCTAGCGGAGATCTACGAGCAGTACTTC.

This clone is a singleton in its sample. V and J are TRBV7-2 and TRBJ1-2; possible D gene TRBD1, 6 bases. CDR1 is SGHTA, CDR2 FQGNSA, per germline. The CDR3 sequence is 15 residues long. V shed 5 bases and J shed 8 bases, with 21 bases lying between them. For the CDR3, the DNA is TGTGCCAGCAGCCCTAGCCACACAGGGTGGGGGGGCTACACCTTC. It codes for CASSPSHTGWGGYTF.

This clone turned up a few times. The chain links TRBV7-8 to TRBJ2-5; 8 bases fit TRBD2. This CDR3 comprises 15 residues. Germline V lookup: CDR1 SGHVS, CDR2 FQNEAQ. The junction had 3 bases not matched to a gene; V was cut back by 1 base and J by 2 bases. Written as DNA, the CDR3 is TGTGCCAGCAGCTTAGTCGGGGGGGTACAAGAGACCCAGTACTTC. As protein: CASSLVGGVQETQYF.

V usage is TRBV5-1 and J usage is TRBJ2-7; weak D call: TRBD1 (5 bases). The CDR3 sequence is 15 residues long. The ends were cut back, 4 bases at V and 0 bases at J, with 14 bases in the middle. Germline V gene sequence: CDR1 SGHRS, CDR2 YFSETQ. CDR3 coding DNA: TGCGCCAGCAGCCCATGGGGCGATAACTCCTACGAGCAGTACTTC. Its translation is CASSPWGDNSYEQYF.

The sample holds one count of this clone. The CDR3 nucleotides are TGTGCCAGCAGCTTAGCGGACAGGGGGCATCAGCCCCAGCATTTT. It specifies CASSLADRGHQPQHF. V usage is TRBV7-9 and J usage is TRBJ1-5; 11 bases map to TRBD1. This CDR3 has 15 residues. Unmatched junction bases numbered 0, after V lost 0 bases and J lost 5 bases. Per the germline V gene, CDR1 is SEHNR and CDR2 is FQNEAQ (reference sequence).

The gene calls are TRBV19 and TRBJ2-1, with 8 bases that match TRBD2. CDR1 is LNHDA and CDR2 is SQIVND in the germline V gene (reference sequence). CDR3 length equals 16 residues. The trim removed 2 bases at V and 8 bases at J, leaving 11 bases unmatched. CDR3: CASSIMGSGRGDEQFF. In DNA form, the CDR3 reads TGTGCCAGTAGTATAATGGGGAGCGGGAGAGGGGATGAGCAGTTCTTC.

The chain links TRBV30 to TRBJ1-5, with TRBD1 identical over 8 bases. The CDR3 is 13 residues long. Germline trimming cut 4 bases from V and 4 bases from J; bases unmatched to any gene: 3. Germline V lookup: CDR1 GTSNPN, CDR2 SVGIG (reference sequence). The CDR3 sequence: CAWTGGLNQPQHF. The CDR3 coding sequence is TGTGCCTGGACAGGGGGCTTGAATCAGCCCCAGCATTTT.

The chain combines TRBV28 with TRBJ2-5; TRBD2 aligns across 15 bases. The CDR3 has 17 residues. V was clipped by 6 bases and J by 4 bases; unmatched bases: 9. Germline assignment: CDR1 MDHEN and CDR2 SYDVKM. CDR3 residues: CASRDWTSGREPETQYF. In DNA, the CDR3 is TGTGCCAGCAGGGATTGGACTAGCGGGAGGGAGCCAGAGACCCAGTACTTC.

The J gene is TRBJ2-7, the V gene TRBV30; 8 nucleotides align to TRBD1. Germline V gives CDR1 GTSNPN, CDR2 SVGIG (reference sequence). With V trimmed by 2 bases and J by 6 bases, 6 bases remained unmatched. The CDR3 is made up of 13 amino acids. CDR3 residues: CAWSPGTGAEQYF. CDR3 nucleotide sequence: TGTGCCTGGAGTCCCGGGACAGGCGCCGAGCAGTACTTC.

The chain recombines TRBV11-2 with TRBJ2-1; 10 bases agree with TRBD2. The CDR3 length is 16 residues. Germline CDR1 and CDR2: SGHAT and FQNNGV. J lost 7 bases, V lost 5 bases, and 11 bases had no gene match. The CDR3 nucleotides read TGTGCCAGCAGCCGTAGCGGGAGGTATCTTGTAAATGAGCAGTTCTTC. Its translation is CASSRSGRYLVNEQFF.

This chain uses TRBV2 with TRBJ1-4; 8 bases agree with TRBD1. Germline CDR1 is SNHLY and CDR2 is FYNNEI. The CDR3 runs 15 residues. The junction had 10 bases not matched to a gene; V was cut back by 6 bases and J by 7 bases. CDR3 in amino acids: CASSLLTGGGEKLFF. The CDR3 DNA reads as TGTGCCAGCAGCCTCCTCACAGGGGGGGGTGAAAAACTGTTTTTT.

The chain combines TRBV28 with TRBJ1-2; tentative D call: TRBD1 (6 bases). This CDR3 spans 15 amino acids. Germline loops: CDR1 MDHEN, CDR2 SYDVKM. V was pared by 5 bases and J by 8 bases, with 21 bases between. The CDR3 sequence: CASSPLRAGESGYTF. CDR3 in DNA: TGTGCCAGCAGTCCCCTTAGGGCAGGGGAGAGCGGCTACACCTTC.

Notes on this clone: At one of its ends the junction is not consistent with the germline gene, which may arise from a read error. The chain combines TRBV29-1 with TRBJ2-7; possibly TRBD2 for D (6 bases). The CDR3 is 14 residues long. Looked up from germline, CDR1 is SQVTM and CDR2 is ANQGSEA. The CDR3 nucleotides are TGCAGCGTTTGGGCGGGAAGGGGTTCCTACGAGCAGCACTTC. It translates to CSVWAGRGSYEQHF.

This clone was counted only a few times. The chain recombines TRBV6-5 with TRBJ1-5; D ambiguous. This CDR3 has 12 amino acids. Germline V gene sequence: CDR1 MNHEY, CDR2 SVGAGI. The germline V and J ends were trimmed by 2 bases and 5 bases, with 4 bases remaining between them. The CDR3 protein is CASSYRDQPQHF. The CDR3 coding sequence is TGTGCCAGCAGTTACAGGGATCAGCCCCAGCATTTT.

This chain uses TRBV6-5 with TRBJ2-1; no clear D gene. The length of the CDR3 is 15 residues. Trimming left V 6 bases short and J 6 bases short, with 18 bases between. CDR1 and CDR2 (germline): MNHEY, SVGAGI. DNA for the CDR3: TGTGCCAGCAGACCCCCGGCACAGAGAGGCAATGAGCAGTTCTTC. It codes for CASRPPAQRGNEQFF.

The chain has TRBV6-5 and TRBJ1-5; no definite D call. Trimming removed 5 bases at V and 9 bases at J, with 14 bases between. This CDR3 is 13 amino acids long. CDR1 and CDR2 (germline): MNHEY, SVGAGI. As DNA, the CDR3 is TGTGCCAGCAGTCGCGGTATAGGCCCGCCCCAGCATTTT. Protein: CASSRGIGPPQHF.

The rearrangement joins TRBV28 to TRBJ1-5; weak D call: TRBD1 (6 bases). V shed 4 bases and J shed 6 bases, with 19 bases lying between them. The CDR3 length is 16 residues. Germline-derived CDR1 and CDR2 are MDHEN and SYDVKM. As DNA, the CDR3 is TGTGCCAGCAGTTCCAGGGGAAAGGGTTTTCGTCAGCCCCAGCATTTT. Translation gives CASSSRGKGFRQPQHF.